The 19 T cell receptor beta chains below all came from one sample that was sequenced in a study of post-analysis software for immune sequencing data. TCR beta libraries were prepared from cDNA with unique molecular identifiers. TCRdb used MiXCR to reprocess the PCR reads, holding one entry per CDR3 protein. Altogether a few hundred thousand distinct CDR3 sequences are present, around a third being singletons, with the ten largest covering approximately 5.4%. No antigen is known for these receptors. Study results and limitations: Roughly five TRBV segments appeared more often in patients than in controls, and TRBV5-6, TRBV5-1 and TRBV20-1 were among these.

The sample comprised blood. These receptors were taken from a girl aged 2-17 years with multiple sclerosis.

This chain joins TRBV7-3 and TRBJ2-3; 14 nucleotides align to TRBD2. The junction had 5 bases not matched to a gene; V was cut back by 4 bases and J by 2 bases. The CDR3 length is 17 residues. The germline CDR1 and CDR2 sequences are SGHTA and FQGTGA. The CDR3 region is CASSSGLAGGYTDTQYF. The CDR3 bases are TGTGCCAGCAGCTCCGGACTAGCGGGGGGTTACACAGATACGCAGTATTTT.

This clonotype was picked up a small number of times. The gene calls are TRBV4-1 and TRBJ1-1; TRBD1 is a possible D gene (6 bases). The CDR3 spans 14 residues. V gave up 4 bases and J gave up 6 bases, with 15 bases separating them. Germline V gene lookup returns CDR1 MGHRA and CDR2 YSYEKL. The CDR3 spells CASSPPDSLPEAFF. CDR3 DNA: TGCGCCAGCAGCCCTCCGGACAGCCTACCTGAAGCTTTCTTT.

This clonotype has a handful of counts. CDR3 nucleotide sequence: TGTGCCATCAGTGAGACCCAGGGGAGCTACGAGCAGTACTTC. It is translated as CAISETQGSYEQYF. The V and J genes are TRBV10-3 and TRBJ2-7, with TRBD1 as a possible D gene (6 bases). The germline gives CDR1 ENHRY, CDR2 SYGVKD. V was shortened by 2 bases and J by 3 bases, with 11 bases between the two germline ends. The CDR3 totals 14 residues.

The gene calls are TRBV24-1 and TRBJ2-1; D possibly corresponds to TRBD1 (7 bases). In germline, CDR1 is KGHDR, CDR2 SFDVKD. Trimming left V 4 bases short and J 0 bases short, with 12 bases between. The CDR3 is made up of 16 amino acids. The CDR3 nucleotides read TGTGCCACCAGTGACCCAGGGGGGAGCTCCTACAATGAGCAGTTCTTC. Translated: CATSDPGGSSYNEQFF.

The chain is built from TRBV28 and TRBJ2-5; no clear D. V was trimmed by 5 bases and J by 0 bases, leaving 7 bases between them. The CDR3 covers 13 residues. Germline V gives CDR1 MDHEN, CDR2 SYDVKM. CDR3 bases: TGTGCCAGCAGTAACAGCTACCAAGAGACCCAGTACTTC. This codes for CASSNSYQETQYF. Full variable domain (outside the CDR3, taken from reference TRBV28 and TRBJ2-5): DVKVTQSSRYLVKRTGEKVFLECVQDMDHENMFWYRQDPGLGLRLIYFSYDVKMKEKGDIPEGYSVSREKKERFSLILESASTNQTSMYLCASSNSYQETQYFGPGTRLLVL.

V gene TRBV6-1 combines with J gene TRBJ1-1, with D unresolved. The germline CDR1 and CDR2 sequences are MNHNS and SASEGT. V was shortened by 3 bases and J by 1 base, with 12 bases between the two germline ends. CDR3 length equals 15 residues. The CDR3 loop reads CASSDLLIGNTEAFF. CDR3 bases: TGTGCCAGCAGTGATCTGCTGATTGGGAACACTGAAGCTTTCTTT.

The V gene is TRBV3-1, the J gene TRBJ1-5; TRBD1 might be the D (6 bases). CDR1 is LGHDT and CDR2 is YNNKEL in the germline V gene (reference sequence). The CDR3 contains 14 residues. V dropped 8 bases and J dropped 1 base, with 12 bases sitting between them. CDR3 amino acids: CASGRDTSNQPQHF. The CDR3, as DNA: TGTGCCAGCGGCCGGGACACGAGCAATCAGCCCCAGCATTTT.

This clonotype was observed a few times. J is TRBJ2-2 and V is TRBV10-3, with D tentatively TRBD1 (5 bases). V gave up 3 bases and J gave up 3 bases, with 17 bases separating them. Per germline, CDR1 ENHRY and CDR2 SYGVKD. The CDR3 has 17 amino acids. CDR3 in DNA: TGTGCCATCAGTGACCCTGTGGGGCCCGATTACACCGGGGAGCTGTTTTTT. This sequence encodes CAISDPVGPDYTGELFF.

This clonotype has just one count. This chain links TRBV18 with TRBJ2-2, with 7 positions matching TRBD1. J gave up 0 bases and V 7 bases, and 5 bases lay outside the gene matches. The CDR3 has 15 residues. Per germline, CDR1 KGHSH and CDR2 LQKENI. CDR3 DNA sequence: TGTGCCAGCTGCCTTGGACAGGCGAACACCGGGGAGCTGTTTTTT. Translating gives CASCLGQANTGELFF.

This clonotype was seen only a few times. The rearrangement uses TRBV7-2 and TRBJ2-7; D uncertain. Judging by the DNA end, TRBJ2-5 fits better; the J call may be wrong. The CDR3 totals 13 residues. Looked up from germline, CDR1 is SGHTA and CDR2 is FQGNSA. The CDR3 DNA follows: TGTGCCAGCAGCTTGTGGTCGGCGGAGACCCAGTACTTC. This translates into CASSLWSAETQYF.

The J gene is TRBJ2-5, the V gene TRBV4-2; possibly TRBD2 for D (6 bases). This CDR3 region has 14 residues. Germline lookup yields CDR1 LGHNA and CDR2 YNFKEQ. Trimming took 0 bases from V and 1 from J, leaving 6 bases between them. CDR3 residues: CASSQERGQETQYF. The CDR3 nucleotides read TGTGCCAGCAGCCAAGAGCGGGGCCAAGAGACCCAGTACTTC.

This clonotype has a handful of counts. The CDR3 DNA sequence: TGTGCCAGCAGCCAAGATCGCCGGGGACAGGGGTCCTACGAGCAGTACTTC. Residues: CASSQDRRGQGSYEQYF. The V gene is TRBV4-2, the J gene TRBJ2-7; 10 positions match TRBD1. The length of the CDR3 is 17 residues. Germline lookup yields CDR1 LGHNA and CDR2 YNFKEQ. V lost 0 bases, J lost 1 base, and 6 bases stayed unmatched.

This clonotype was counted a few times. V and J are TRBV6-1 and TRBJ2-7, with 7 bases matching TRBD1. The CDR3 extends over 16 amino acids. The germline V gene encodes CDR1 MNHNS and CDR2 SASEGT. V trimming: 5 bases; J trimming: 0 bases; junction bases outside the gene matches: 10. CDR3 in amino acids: CASSKGTAILSYEQYF. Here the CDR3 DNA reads TGTGCCAGCAGTAAAGGGACAGCAATCCTCTCCTACGAGCAGTACTTC.

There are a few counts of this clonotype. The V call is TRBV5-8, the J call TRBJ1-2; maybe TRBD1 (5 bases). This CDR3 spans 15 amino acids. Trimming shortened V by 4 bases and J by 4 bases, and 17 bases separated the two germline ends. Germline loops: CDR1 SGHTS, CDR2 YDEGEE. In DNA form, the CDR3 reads TGTGCCAGCAGCCGAGGGGCGACAGCGGCCTATGGCTACACCTTC. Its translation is CASSRGATAAYGYTF.

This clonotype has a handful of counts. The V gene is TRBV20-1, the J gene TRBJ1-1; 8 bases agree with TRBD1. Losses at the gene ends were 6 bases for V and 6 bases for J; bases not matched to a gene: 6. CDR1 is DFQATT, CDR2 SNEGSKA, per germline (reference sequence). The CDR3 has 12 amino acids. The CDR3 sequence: CSARTGRAEAFF. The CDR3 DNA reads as TGCAGTGCCCGGACAGGGCGAGCTGAAGCTTTCTTT.

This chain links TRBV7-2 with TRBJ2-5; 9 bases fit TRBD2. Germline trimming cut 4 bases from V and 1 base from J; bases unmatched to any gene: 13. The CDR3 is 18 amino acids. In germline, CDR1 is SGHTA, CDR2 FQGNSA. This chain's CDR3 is CASSSRTSALIVQETQYF. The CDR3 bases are TGTGCCAGCAGCTCCCGGACTAGCGCCCTCATTGTCCAAGAGACCCAGTACTTC.

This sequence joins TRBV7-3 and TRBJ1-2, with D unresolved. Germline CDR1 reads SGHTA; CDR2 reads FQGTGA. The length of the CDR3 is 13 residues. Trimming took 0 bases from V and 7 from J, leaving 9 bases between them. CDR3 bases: TGTGCCAGCAGCTTAACCGGGGAGGGTGGCTACACCTTC. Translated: CASSLTGEGGYTF. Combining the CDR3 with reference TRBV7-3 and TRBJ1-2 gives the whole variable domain GAGVSQTPSNKVTEKGKYVELRCDPISGHTALYWYRQSLGQGPEFLIYFQGTGAADDSGLPNDRFFAVRPEGSVSTLKIQRTERGDSAVYLCASSLTGEGGYTFGSGTRLTVV.

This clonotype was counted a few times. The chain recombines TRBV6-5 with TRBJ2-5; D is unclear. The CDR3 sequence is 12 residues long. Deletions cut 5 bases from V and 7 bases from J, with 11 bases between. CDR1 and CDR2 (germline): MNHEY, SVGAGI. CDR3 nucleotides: TGTGCCAGCAGTCCCGAAACCAGGACCCAGTACTTC. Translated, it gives CASSPETRTQYF.

The CDR3 reads CASKTYTGRQYF. The CDR3 bases are TGTGCCAGCAAAACTTATACAGGGAGGCAGTACTTC. The chain uses TRBV6-2 or TRBV6-3 and TRBJ2-4; D may match TRBD1 or TRBD2 (6 bases each). The CDR3 spans 12 residues. V gave up 7 bases and J gave up 13 bases, with 17 bases separating them. The germline CDR1 and CDR2 sequences are MNHEY and SVGEGT.